The TCR beta chain described here comes from a study of T-cell memory formation after mild COVID-19 (dated by TCRdb to the early 2020s). In the study overall: TCR sequence clusters from the two donors were largely donor specific. The cohort comprised two young, previously healthy adult volunteers, one female and one male. In a couple of donors, T-cell clones that expanded and contracted after mild COVID-19 were followed by sequencing TCRalpha and TCRbeta repertoires longitudinally.

The CDR3 numbers 11 residues from cysteine through phenylalanine. Only the CDR3 DNA is retained, 33 bases long and in frame from the first base. CDR1 SEHNR and CDR2 FQNEAQ were looked up in the germline V gene (reference sequence). The V and J ends are trimmed by 6 bases and 8 bases, leaving 11 bases between them. TCRdb records Illumina NovaSeq 6000 as the sequencer. cDNA libraries for TCRalpha and TCRbeta were prepared by 5'RACE using constant-segment primers, with sample barcodes and unique molecular identifiers added. RNA was extracted from every sample with Trizol reagent. Libraries were amplified in two PCR steps, with a second sample barcode and Illumina TruSeq adapters added in the second step. Libraries were sequenced on an Illumina NovaSeq with 2 x 150 bp paired-end reads. The authors' pipeline ran thus. Reads were demultiplexed and collapsed into UMI-guided consensus sequences with migec v1.2.7. Using mixcr v2.1.11, UMI consensuses were aligned to TRA and TRB V and J templates and then assembled into clonotypes. A clonotype was counted as expanded or contracted only if both edgeR and NoisET called the change significant, with noise models trained on biological replicates. For edgeR calls, the cutoffs were a false discovery rate-adjusted p below 0.01 and a log2 fold-change threshold of 1. As an exploratory analysis of dynamics, max-normalized trajectories of the 1000 most abundant clonotypes were examined by PCA with hierarchical clustering. Separately sequenced CD4+ and CD8+ repertoires were used to assign the CD4 or CD8 phenotype of responding clones. TCRdb handled the public reads itself, with Q25 trimming in fastp and clone calling in MiXCR, and kept productive beta chains. Rows merge per CDR3 protein into single entries with the most common DNA and genes. The V and J calls and clone size are TCRdb's, not the authors'. Counted in this sample were about 190,000 distinct CDR3 sequences; 15% to 20% of them appeared once. The ten largest clonotypes hold 2% to 3% of the sample.

This clonotype was recorded a few times. Its recognized antigen is unknown. Base qualities are not at hand, and no much larger clone is one base apart. Ficoll-Paque density gradient centrifugation was used to isolate PBMCs. Summary of the overall study and its limitations: From day 15 to 85, contracting clones showed balanced CD4/CD8 phenotypes, whereas a second wave of clones that expanded from day 15 to 37 leaned towards CD4+. Only two mild cases were covered in the study, and larger cohorts including severe cases with pre-infection samples were considered necessary. The detection of some responding clones in pre-infection memory suggests that pre-existing cross-reactive memory T cells joined the SARS-CoV-2 response. Contracting CD4+ clones were found mainly in CM and EM memory subsets, while CD8+ clones were enriched in EMRA. SARS-CoV-2 specificity of the second-wave clones peaking on day 37 was not confirmed.

Sequencing was done on a sample of PBMCs or a T cell subset sorted from them (not recorded which). The receptor chain draws on TRBV7-9 and TRBJ2-7; TRBD1 is a weak D gene call, 6 bases matching. This sequence originates from an adult woman who had mild COVID-19 (a few samples of this study predate the infection). The sample titles of this study are shuffled in the database, so cell type and time point are left out; the donor was told from shared clones. The CDR3 reads CASSTGSKQYF. Here is the DNA: TGTGCCAGCAGTACAGGGAGTAAGCAGTACTTC.